Included here is one T cell receptor beta chain sequence, with context. Its antigen has not been determined. The sample holds no much larger clone one base away, and base qualities are not on file. This sample is drawn from a study of cytomegalovirus exposure and HLA in healthy donors (TCRdb year 2017). About the investigation overall: In an earlier analysis of about 560 of the donors, around 300 Gb of sequence data and 95 million to 130 million unique TCR beta sequences from about 179 million T cells were reported. About 320 gigabases of sequencing data and 70 million to 100 million unique TCR sequences were included in an early release covering roughly 600 HLA-typed donors. Among the roughly 400 genotyped donors, more than 70% belonged to the genetic ancestry cluster associated with self-reported Caucasian donors. The aim of the study was to test whether cataloging public T cell receptors could identify signatures of past pathogen exposure. Using immunosequencing, the study profiled T cell repertoires from about 610 subjects and related those repertoires to cytomegalovirus serostatus. Along with the roughly 610-subject first cohort, a separate validation cohort of approximately 110 different subjects was used. To predict cytomegalovirus infection status, the study combined high-throughput TCR immunosequencing, statistical association of individual TCRs with disease status, and machine learning. To study patterns of TCR occurrence, a later analysis re-analyzed previously published TCR beta repertoires from more than 550 donors and added high-resolution HLA genotyping. Rather than drawing on any new phenotypic data, the later analysis identified candidate immune exposures from TCR beta sequences and the way those sequences occurred across donors. An earlier analysis of fewer than 750 of the donors used high-throughput TCR beta sequencing to judge whether each TCR beta V gene segment behaved as functional or pseudogenic. Donor age, sex, ethnicity and CMV serostatus were compiled alongside the repertoire data. Genome-wide SNP genotypes for about three fifths of the roughly 670 donors were used in a later genetic analysis, which treated that subset as a discovery cohort. Every discovery cohort repertoire had been produced on one sequencing platform. Both class I and class II loci were covered by HLA typing, at four-digit resolution. The number of typed donors differed by locus: about 620-640 for A, B, C, DRB1 and DQB1; approximately 520 for DQA1; around 580 for DPA1; and around 450 for DPB1. A few DR-DQ haplotypes were treated as single units for association and clustering because of strong linkage in the cohort. Among a few hundred genotyped donors of the cohort, an average of roughly 240,000 unique TCR beta nucleotide sequences were sequenced per donor, roughly 20% of them non-productive. General conclusions and limits of the study: While some public TCRs were present in many individuals, most TCR sequences turned up only very rarely across donors. Broadly in line with IMGT annotations, most TCR beta V segments showed up in productive rearrangements about 87% or about 30% of the time in an earlier analysis of several hundred of the donors. For the cohort, immune exposure information was limited to CMV serostatus. A cluster of highly shared sequence variants was judged likely to be a technical artifact of the sequencing pipeline. In a later genetic analysis, fewer N-insertions in productive TCRs were reported among donors in an Asian-associated ancestry cluster than the roughly 700-donor mean. A later genetic analysis associated a missense DCLRE1C variant with V-gene and J-gene trimming of TCR beta chains, and an independent cohort replicated the association. When HLA alleles, especially DR and DQ, strongly co-occurred, TCR associations were difficult to assign to individual alleles. The presence/absence analyses assumed that sequencing depth was roughly uniform across donors, and that assumption may not be true. Around 16 rarely observed V segments, including chromosome 9 orphons, were excluded from the earlier analysis of some 590 of the donors because counts were too low. Several of the top co-occurrence clusters appeared to be linked to parvovirus B19, influenza, CMV and Epstein-Barr virus, according to a later analysis. According to a later analysis, most CMV-associated TCR beta chains appeared to be HLA-restricted, and the HLA associations seemed to be driven largely by CMV exposure. The cohort was sequenced for TCR beta chains only, and without alpha or paired-chain data the features that could be detected were limited. In both the original and validation cohorts, the classifier was reported to diagnose cytomegalovirus status with high specificity and sensitivity. A further reported finding was that TCR beta sequences accurately predicted the HLA-A and HLA-B alleles for most subjects in the first cohort. A few of the identified cytomegalovirus-associated TCR beta chains were confirmed in vitro to be specific for cytomegalovirus antigens. A later analysis found that TCR association rates varied across HLA loci, with DRB1 alleles showing the most associated TCRs and HLA-C alleles the fewest. Specific HLA alleles were associated with 15,000 to 20,000 TCR beta sequences at a false discovery rate of 0.05 in a later analysis. The study gave a list of about 170 TCR beta chains associated with cytomegalovirus. Correlated functional status among segregating V segments might reflect linkage disequilibrium, but an unknown experimental factor could not be ruled out. In a later analysis, HLA-associated TCR beta chains were found to be more clonally expanded and to have lower generation probabilities than equally common non-associated chains. Because HLA typing was unavailable for some donors at each locus, only the typed subset was used in association tests. According to the authors, the approach could potentially be generalized to other disease states and immunological phenotypes.

To prepare the library, the immunoSEQ multiplex PCR assay was applied. A mixture of 60 forward primers for TCR Vbeta segments and 13 reverse primers for TCR Jbeta segments was used in the multiplex PCR. A multiplex PCR assay on genomic DNA amplified the CDR3 region of rearranged TCR beta genes. On the Illumina HiSeq System, the amplified TCR beta libraries were sequenced as 87-base-pair reads. Turning to the authors' computational methods: In a later analysis, some 80 million unique TCR beta chains were counted across the 500 to 700 repertoires, and around 10 million of these chains were shared by at least two donors. Raw reads were error-corrected and collapsed into unique sequences by a nearest-neighbor algorithm in which closely related sequences were merged to remove PCR and sequencing errors. CDR3 sequences were aligned to IMGT reference sequences to assign V, D and J gene segments. For a sequence to be retained, a match of at least six nucleotides to both a V gene segment and a J gene segment was required. Rearrangements were classified as productive when the CDR3 lacked stop codons and remained in frame with V and J, and all other rearrangements were classified as non-productive. CDR3 was defined according to IMGT convention as the region running from the second conserved V-encoded cysteine to the conserved J-encoded phenylalanine. The earlier analysis of approximately 590 of the donors excluded any sequence lacking an unambiguous match to a single V gene segment. An earlier analysis of 450 to 650 of the donors called V segments functional above 56.7% productive rearrangements and segregating when the between-donor standard deviation exceeded 5%. A statistical classification framework was built for diagnosing cytomegalovirus status from the catalog of TCR beta chain sequences. In a later analysis, TCR nucleotide sequences were compared against IMGT/GENE-DB human TR gene sequences so that V and J genes could be assigned. A later analysis assigned CDR3 sequences and most-parsimonious VDJ recombination scenarios with the TCRdist pipeline. In a later analysis, each TCR beta chain was defined by its CDR3 amino acid sequence together with its V-gene family, and reads without a unique V-gene family were excluded. A later analysis removed nearly 600 highly shared, low-generation-probability nucleotide sequences to deal with suspected cross-contamination and a sequencing artifact. For each public chain, a later analysis derived a clonal expansion index from normalized ranks of inferred template counts within each repertoire. In a later analysis, generation probabilities were computed using a VDJ recombination model fitted to out-of-frame rearrangements, and the results were checked against IGoR. A later analysis scored TCR-TCR, TCR-HLA and TCR-CMV co-occurrence with hypergeometric tests, applying a repertoire-size bias correction to TCR pairs. To estimate false discovery rates, a later analysis permuted the HLA or CMV assignments 20 times. A later analysis grouped co-occurring TCRs with DBSCAN, adding TCRdist sequence similarity when clustering within HLA-allele-positive subsets. For co-occurrence clustering, repertoires with fewer than 30,000 or more than 120,000 public chains were excluded, along with 4 to 6 repertoires with anomalous nucleotide sharing. Not all clones reach the TCRdb copy of this immuneACCESS table, which keeps in-frame sequences only. Checked studies attribute under half of the gap to unresolved V genes and leave the rest unexplained. V and J calls and clone size follow that table, whereas D and trimming were derived from the DNA. For this sample there are approximately 150,000 clones; 70% to 80% appear just once. The biggest ten clones account for roughly 1.6% of the sample.

In total, roughly 670 healthy bone marrow donors made up the cohort. At the time of sampling, all cohort members were nominally healthy, though unrecorded immune exposures were likely present. The donor was CMV seronegative and was included in the group of 352 seronegative cohort members. A peripheral blood sample was provided by each donor, and peripheral blood mononuclear cells were used for TCR beta sequencing. The Qiagen DNeasy Blood Extraction Kit was used to extract genomic DNA from the blood cell samples. The origin of this receptor is a female donor in good health and CMV-seronegative. Sequenced material: PBMCs.

The bases are TGTGCCAGCCTGGCAGGTCGCGGCTACACCTTC. Its coded protein is CASLAGRGYTF. The chain links TRBV2 with TRBJ1-2; the D gene remains uncertain. The germline V gene yields SNHLY for CDR1 and FYNNEI for CDR2. Counted from cysteine to phenylalanine, this CDR3 has 11 amino acids. Of all the DNA, just the CDR3 is kept, 33 bases in frame from base 1. Deletion took 8 bases off V and 8 bases off J, with a span of 12 bases between the germline ends.